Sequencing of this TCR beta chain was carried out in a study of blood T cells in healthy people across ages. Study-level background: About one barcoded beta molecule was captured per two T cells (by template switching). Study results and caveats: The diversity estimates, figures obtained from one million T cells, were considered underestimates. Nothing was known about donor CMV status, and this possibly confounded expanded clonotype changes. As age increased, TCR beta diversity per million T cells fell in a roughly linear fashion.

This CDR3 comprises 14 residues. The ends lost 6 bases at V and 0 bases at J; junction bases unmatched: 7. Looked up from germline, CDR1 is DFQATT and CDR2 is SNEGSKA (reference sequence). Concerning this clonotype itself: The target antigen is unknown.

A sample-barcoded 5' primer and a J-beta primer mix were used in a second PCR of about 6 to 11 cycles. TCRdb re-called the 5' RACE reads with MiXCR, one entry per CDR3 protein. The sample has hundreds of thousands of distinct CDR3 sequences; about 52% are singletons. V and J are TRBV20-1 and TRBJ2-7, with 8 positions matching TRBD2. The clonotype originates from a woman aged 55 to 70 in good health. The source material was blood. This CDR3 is CSALTSASSYEQYF. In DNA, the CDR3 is TGCAGTGCCCTGACTAGCGCGAGCTCCTACGAGCAGTACTTC.